Below, 10 T cell receptor beta chains from the same sample are listed, as sequenced in a study of post-analysis software for immune sequencing data. Every TCR beta cDNA library bore unique molecular identifiers. TCRdb reprocessed the PCR reads with MiXCR, giving one entry per CDR3 protein. Of around 710,000 distinct CDR3 sequences listed, about 45% were seen once; the top ten hold roughly 4.9%. Study-level points and caveats: About 5 TRBV segments (TRBV5-6, TRBV5-1 and TRBV20-1 among them) occurred more frequently in patients than in controls.

No antigen has been assigned to these receptors. Sequenced material: blood. Receptors were obtained from a girl aged 5 to 17 with multiple sclerosis.

The rearrangement joins TRBV27 to TRBJ2-1, with 9 bases matching TRBD1. The length of the CDR3 is 16 residues. Germline loops: CDR1 MNHEY, CDR2 SMNVEV (reference sequence). J lost 2 bases, V lost 6 bases, and 8 bases had no gene match. CDR3: CASRTTRQGAYNEQFF. CDR3 nucleotide sequence: TGTGCCAGCAGGACGACGAGACAGGGGGCCTACAATGAGCAGTTCTTC.

This clonotype was picked up a small number of times. The chain carries TRBV20-1 and TRBJ2-1, with TRBD2 identical over 7 bases. Losses at the gene ends were 0 bases for V and 3 bases for J; bases not matched to a gene: 5. CDR3 size: 15 residues. Germline lookup yields CDR1 DFQATT and CDR2 SNEGSKA (reference sequence). CDR3 bases: TGCAGTGCTAGAGATGGGCTAGCGGACTACAATGAGCAGTTCTTC. This gives the protein CSARDGLADYNEQFF.

The chain joins TRBV6-1 to TRBJ1-2; tentative D call: TRBD1 (5 bases). V was shortened by 1 base and J by 4 bases, with 10 bases between the two germline ends. The germline CDR1 and CDR2 sequences are MNHNS and SASEGT. The CDR3 consists of 14 residues. CDR3 sequence reads: CASSEDGAPYGYTF. In nucleotides, the CDR3 is TGTGCCAGCAGTGAAGATGGGGCCCCCTATGGCTACACCTTC.

A word on this clonotype: The junction departs from the called germline gene at one end, perhaps through a read error. V usage is TRBV7-7 and J usage is TRBJ2-1; D is possibly TRBD1 or TRBD2 (5 bases each). The J call may be faulty, since TRBJ2-7 better matches the DNA end. CDR1 and CDR2 from the germline V gene are SSHAT and FNYEAQ (reference sequence). The CDR3 loop spans 13 amino acids. The CDR3 DNA follows: TGTGCTAGCAGCTTAGCGCCGGACAATGAGCAGTACTTC. This codes for CASSLAPDNEQYF.

The chain has TRBV6-6 and TRBJ2-7; 7 positions match TRBD1. Gene TRBJ2-5 matches the end of the DNA better, so the J call may be wrong. This CDR3 is built from 12 residues. In germline, CDR1 is MNHNY, CDR2 SVGAGI (reference sequence). CDR3: CAGVGTAETQYF. In nucleotides, the CDR3 is TGTGCCGGCGTCGGGACAGCAGAGACCCAGTACTTC.

The J gene is TRBJ2-3, the V gene TRBV7-9; the match to TRBD2 covers 11 bases. V shed 0 bases, J shed 4 bases, and the junction held 3 bases outside the gene matches. The V gene's germline CDR1 is SEHNR and CDR2 FQNEAQ (reference sequence). The CDR3 consists of 16 residues. CDR3 DNA: TGTGCCAGCAGCTTAGCGACTAGCGGGGACGCAGATACGCAGTATTTT. This gives the protein CASSLATSGDADTQYF.

In this sample, this clonotype turned up a few times. The chain recombines TRBV20-1 with TRBJ2-1; 7 positions agree with TRBD1. Germline trimming cut 3 bases from V and 0 bases from J; bases unmatched to any gene: 5. CDR3 length equals 15 residues. Germline V gene data show CDR1 as DFQATT and CDR2 as SNEGSKA (reference sequence). CDR3 DNA sequence: TGCAGTGCTAGTCTTTGGGACAGCTCCTACAATGAGCAGTTCTTC. This gives the protein CSASLWDSSYNEQFF.

CDR3 sequence: CASMAGDSTDTQYF. The CDR3 region has the DNA TGCGCCAGCATGGCGGGGGACAGCACAGATACGCAGTATTTT. The V gene is TRBV5-1, the J gene TRBJ2-3; 7 nucleotides agree with TRBD2. CDR3 length: 14 amino acids. CDR1 SGHRS and CDR2 YFSETQ come from the germline V gene. Germline trimming cut 6 bases from V and 0 bases from J; bases unmatched to any gene: 4.

The rearrangement joins TRBV4-2 to TRBJ1-2; TRBD1 aligns across 7 bases. Trimming removed 1 base from V and 6 bases from J; junction bases left unmatched: 11. The CDR3 consists of 16 residues. The germline gives CDR1 LGHNA, CDR2 YNFKEQ. For the CDR3, the DNA is TGTGCCAGCAGCCAAGTCGGAGACAGGGTATCGGATGGCTACACCTTC. Translating gives CASSQVGDRVSDGYTF.

The rearrangement links TRBV4-2 to TRBJ2-7; D may be TRBD2 (6 bases). Germline V gene lookup returns CDR1 LGHNA and CDR2 YNFKEQ. V dropped 1 base and J dropped 6 bases, with 13 bases sitting between them. The CDR3 covers 14 residues. The CDR3 bases are TGTGCCAGCAGCCAAGCGGAGGGAGTCGCCGAGCAGTACTTC. The encoded protein is CASSQAEGVAEQYF.